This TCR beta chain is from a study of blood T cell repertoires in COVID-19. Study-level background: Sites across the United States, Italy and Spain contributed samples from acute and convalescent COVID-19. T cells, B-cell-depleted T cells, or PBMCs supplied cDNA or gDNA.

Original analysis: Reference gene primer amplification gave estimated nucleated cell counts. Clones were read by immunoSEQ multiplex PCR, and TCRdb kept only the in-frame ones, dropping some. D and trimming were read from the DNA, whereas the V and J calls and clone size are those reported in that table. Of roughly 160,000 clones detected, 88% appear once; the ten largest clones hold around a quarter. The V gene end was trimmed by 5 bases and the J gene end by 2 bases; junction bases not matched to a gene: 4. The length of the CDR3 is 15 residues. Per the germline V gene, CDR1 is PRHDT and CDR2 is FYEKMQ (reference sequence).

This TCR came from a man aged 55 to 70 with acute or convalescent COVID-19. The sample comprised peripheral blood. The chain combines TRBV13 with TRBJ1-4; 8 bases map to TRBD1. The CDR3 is CASSARQGTNEKLFF. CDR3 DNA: TGTGCCAGCAGCGCTCGACAGGGGACTAATGAAAAACTGTTTTTT.